This TCR beta chain is drawn from a study of T cells in Graves' hyperthyroidism and ophthalmopathy. Any patient presenting with uncontrolled infection, other autoimmune disease, pregnancy or lactation was left out. Each diagnosis drew on symptoms, thyroxine, TRAb, thyroid ultrasound and orbital computed tomography findings. RNA transcripts gave rise to amplified TCR beta CDR3 regions. First-round RT-PCR of the TCR CDR3 relied on the HTBI primer set. TCRdb reprocessed the multiplex PCR reads via MiXCR and lists one record per CDR3 protein. The sample has about 680,000 distinct CDR3 sequences, under 45% seen once. General study results and limits: Expanded thyroid clonotypes (above 0.001) were mostly also found in blood. Through a model of 13 V-J features, ophthalmopathy was separated from stable hyperthyroidism.

This CDR3 is built from 13 residues. Looked up from germline, CDR1 is MNHEY and CDR2 is SVGEGT. V was pared by 7 bases and J by 0 bases, with 7 bases between. This clonotype was picked up a small number of times. No antigen is known for it. The chain combines TRBV6-2 or TRBV6-3 with TRBJ1-5; unclear D gene. The material sequenced was blood. This clonotype was sampled from a middle-aged woman with Graves' hyperthyroidism. The CDR3 DNA sequence: TGTGCCAGCACCGGGAATAGCAATCAGCCCCAGCATTTT. Residues: CASTGNSNQPQHF.